A single sample is the source of the 30 T cell receptor beta chains below, sequenced in a study of T cell responses to AZD1222 COVID-19 vaccine. Clones were read by immunoSEQ multiplex PCR, and TCRdb kept only the in-frame ones, dropping some. This sample has 110,000 or so clones; roughly nine tenths occur once, and the top ten carry 5% to 6%. The specimen comprised peripheral blood, sampled on day 0 of AZD1222 vaccination. These receptors originate from an adult in good health.

The chain couples TRBV28 to TRBJ2-7, with TRBD2 matching over 7 bases. V shed 8 bases and J 7 bases; nucleotides not matched to a gene: 14. The CDR3 is made up of 14 amino acids. Germline V gives CDR1 MDHEN, CDR2 SYDVKM. CDR3 DNA: TGTGCCAGCCAAAGCGGGGACCTACGCGTGGAGCAGTACTTC. Its protein product is CASQSGDLRVEQYF.

This chain links TRBV6-6 with TRBJ1-2; possible D gene TRBD1, 5 bases. Germline V CDR1 and CDR2: MNHNY, SVGAGI (reference sequence). Trimming removed 7 bases from V and 4 bases from J, with 19 bases in between. CDR3 length equals 15 residues. In DNA, the CDR3 is TGTGCCAGCATCCTTTCCGGGACCATGGGCTATGGCTACACCTTC. Its translation is CASILSGTMGYGYTF.

V usage is TRBV18 and J usage is TRBJ1-3; possible D gene TRBD1, 6 bases. This CDR3 region has 13 residues. Germline loops: CDR1 KGHSH, CDR2 LQKENI. The V and J ends lost 4 bases and 2 bases respectively, with 6 bases between them. CDR3 residues: CASSQGAGNTIYF. Here the CDR3 DNA reads TGTGCCAGCTCACAGGGGGCTGGAAACACCATATATTTT.

The count of this clone is one. The CDR3 region is CASSQELVAGRREKLFF. In DNA form, the CDR3 reads TGTGCCAGCAGCCAAGAATTGGTAGCAGGTCGGCGAGAAAAACTGTTTTTT. This chain joins TRBV3-1 (or the pseudogene TRBV3-2) and TRBJ1-4; D is undetermined. V was pared by 0 bases and J by 8 bases, with 19 bases between. This CDR3 is 17 amino acids long. CDR1 is LGHDT and CDR2 is YNNKEL in the germline V gene (reference sequence).

This chain uses TRBV14 with TRBJ1-6; tentative D call: TRBD1 (6 bases). V dropped 0 bases and J dropped 2 bases, with 17 bases sitting between them. The CDR3 has 19 amino acids. CDR1 SGHDN and CDR2 FVKESK come from the germline V gene. CDR3 DNA: TGTGCCAGCAGCCAAGATTCCCTTAGGGGGACTCCCTATAATTCACCCCTCCACTTT. It specifies CASSQDSLRGTPYNSPLHF.

This clone was detected once. The chain uses TRBV24-1 and TRBJ1-1, with D maybe TRBD1 (6 bases). CDR3 length: 16 residues. CDR1 and CDR2 (germline): KGHDR, SFDVKD. Trimming shortened V by 5 bases and J by 3 bases, and 18 bases separated the two germline ends. CDR3 loop: CATSVRNRVRYTEAFF. CDR3 bases: TGTGCCACCAGTGTTAGAAACAGGGTACGGTACACTGAAGCTTTCTTT.

V usage is TRBV7-9 and J usage is TRBJ1-2; D unresolved. The CDR3 loop spans 13 amino acids. The germline gives CDR1 SEHNR, CDR2 FQNEAQ (reference sequence). Trimming took off 3 bases at V and 6 bases at J, with 11 bases between the two ends. The CDR3 reads CASSFGQSDGYTF. The CDR3 DNA reads as TGTGCCAGCAGCTTTGGCCAGTCCGATGGCTACACCTTC.

The V gene is TRBV7-2, the J gene TRBJ1-6; D remains ambiguous. The germline V gene encodes CDR1 SGHTA and CDR2 FQGNSA. Trimming pared 3 bases from V and 10 bases from J, leaving 10 bases between. CDR3 size: 13 residues. CDR3 residues: CASSLDRASPLHF. For the CDR3, the DNA is TGTGCCAGCAGCTTGGACCGCGCCTCACCCCTCCACTTT. The variable domain in full, with the rest retrieved from reference TRBV7-2 and TRBJ1-6, is GAGVSQSPSNKVTEKGKDVELRCDPISGHTALYWYRQSLGQGLEFLIYFQGNSAPDKSGLPSDRFSAERTGGSVSTLTIQRTQQEDSAVYLCASSLDRASPLHFGNGTRLTVT.

This rearrangement joins TRBV29-1 to TRBJ2-3, with 7 bases aligning to TRBD2. Germline trimming cut 1 base from V and 0 bases from J; bases unmatched to any gene: 1. The CDR3 is 14 residues long. Germline V gene data show CDR1 as SQVTM and CDR2 as ANQGSEA. The CDR3 loop reads CSVEGGGSTDTQYF. In DNA, the CDR3 is TGCAGCGTTGAAGGGGGGGGTAGCACAGATACGCAGTATTTT.

The chain recombines TRBV4-2 with TRBJ1-1; D gene ambiguous. Trimming cost V 0 bases and J 5 bases, with 16 bases left between them. This CDR3 region has 16 residues. CDR1 and CDR2 from the germline V gene are LGHNA and YNFKEQ. CDR3 sequence reads: CASSQELDKVWTEAFF. The CDR3 DNA reads TGTGCCAGCAGCCAAGAGTTAGACAAAGTGTGGACTGAAGCTTTCTTT.

J is TRBJ1-6 and V is TRBV7-8; D is undetermined. The CDR3 covers 12 residues. Per germline, CDR1 SGHVS and CDR2 FQNEAQ. Trimming cost V 5 bases and J 10 bases, with 9 bases left between them. CDR3 residues: CASSPSMSPLHF. CDR3 DNA sequence: TGTGCCAGCAGCCCCTCTATGTCACCCCTCCACTTT.

The CDR3 loop is CASSRPGYTDTQYF. CDR3 bases: TGTGCCAGCAGCCGACCGGGTTACACAGATACGCAGTATTTT. J is TRBJ2-3 and V is TRBV7-9, with unresolved D. CDR3 size: 14 residues. Trimming left V 5 bases short and J 2 bases short, with 11 bases between. Germline V gene sequence: CDR1 SEHNR, CDR2 FQNEAQ (reference sequence). Using reference TRBV7-9 and TRBJ2-3 for the parts outside the CDR3, the full variable domain is DTGVSQNPRHKITKRGQNVTFRCDPISEHNRLYWYRQTLGQGPEFLTYFQNEAQLEKSRLLSDRFSAERPKGSFSTLEIQRTEQGDSAMYLCASSRPGYTDTQYFGPGTRLTVL.

The genes are TRBV12-3 or TRBV12-4 and TRBJ1-2, with D unresolved. Trimming took off 3 bases at V and 0 bases at J, with 2 bases between the two ends. The CDR3 has 12 amino acids. This CDR3 reads CASSFTNYGYTF. CDR3 bases: TGTGCCAGCAGTTTTACTAACTATGGCTACACCTTC.

The chain links TRBV3-1 (or the pseudogene TRBV3-2) to TRBJ1-3; D might be TRBD1 (5 bases). Germline-derived CDR1 and CDR2 are LGHDT and YNNKEL (reference sequence). Trimming pared 4 bases from V and 4 bases from J, leaving 14 bases between. The CDR3 runs 15 residues. Here the CDR3 reads CASSPEGARGNTIYF. CDR3 nucleotide sequence: TGTGCCAGCAGCCCGGAAGGGGCCAGGGGAAACACCATATATTTT.

The V and J genes are TRBV19 and TRBJ2-2; the D is unclear. The CDR3 has 16 amino acids. Trimming shortened V by 1 base and J by 2 bases, and 11 bases separated the two germline ends. Germline V gene sequence: CDR1 LNHDA, CDR2 SQIVND (reference sequence). In nucleotides, the CDR3 is TGTGCCAGTAGTATAGTAGGGTCTTCAAACACCGGGGAGCTGTTTTTT. It encodes CASSIVGSSNTGELFF.

The gene calls are TRBV27 and TRBJ1-6, with D uncertain. The CDR3 totals 14 residues. Germline CDR1 is MNHEY and CDR2 is SMNVEV (reference sequence). Trimming pared 2 bases from V and 9 bases from J, leaving 11 bases between. The CDR3 region has the DNA TGTGCCAGCAGTTTAGTGGGTCTGGGTTCACCCCTCCACTTT. As protein: CASSLVGLGSPLHF.

The chain is built from TRBV19 and TRBJ2-7; TRBD2 is a possible D gene (6 bases). The ends were cut back, 5 bases at V and 0 bases at J, with 11 bases in the middle. Germline CDR1 reads LNHDA; CDR2 reads SQIVND (reference sequence). The CDR3 is 14 residues long. The CDR3 sequence is CASSAQRASYEQYF. The CDR3 DNA follows: TGTGCCAGTAGTGCTCAGCGGGCCTCCTACGAGCAGTACTTC.

For the CDR3, the DNA is TGTGCCAGCAGCGATGGCGGGAGGGCCCACGAGCAGTACTTC. This codes for CASSDGGRAHEQYF. This chain uses TRBV9 with TRBJ2-7, with 9 bases fitting TRBD2. CDR1 is SGDLS and CDR2 is YYNGEE in the germline V gene. The CDR3 is made up of 14 amino acids. After removal of 3 bases from V and 5 bases from J, the junction contained 6 bases not matched to a gene.

The chain couples TRBV27 to TRBJ1-1; a weak D match, TRBD1 (5 bases). Germline CDR1 is MNHEY and CDR2 is SMNVEV (reference sequence). V lost 2 bases and J lost 4, with 11 bases in between. The CDR3 is made up of 14 amino acids. The DNA of the CDR3 is TGTGCCAGCAGTTTACAGGGTCTAATCACTGAAGCTTTCTTT. Amino acids: CASSLQGLITEAFF.

The J gene is TRBJ2-2, the V gene TRBV5-4, with 7 positions matching TRBD1. With 4 bases clipped from V and 4 bases from J, the junction kept 10 bases outside the gene matches. CDR3 length equals 16 residues. Per germline, CDR1 SGHNT and CDR2 YYREEE (reference sequence). CDR3 DNA sequence: TGTGCCAGCAGCCCGGGACAGATTTCCTTCACCGGGGAGCTGTTTTTT. Its translation is CASSPGQISFTGELFF.

This chain connects TRBV19 to TRBJ1-5; D gene unclear. The CDR3 contains 9 residues. CDR1 LNHDA and CDR2 SQIVND come from the germline V gene (reference sequence). Trimming left V 11 bases short and J 9 bases short, with 8 bases between. The CDR3, as DNA: TGTGCCCTTCGGGGGCCCCAGCATTTT. This sequence encodes CALRGPQHF.

The J gene is TRBJ2-3, the V gene TRBV7-3; D gene unclear. The CDR3 totals 15 residues. V lost 4 bases, J lost 2 bases, and 13 bases lay in between. Germline loops: CDR1 SGHTA, CDR2 FQGTGA. CDR3 region: CASSSSGFHTDTQYF. The CDR3 region has the DNA TGTGCCAGCAGCTCCAGTGGGTTCCACACAGATACGCAGTATTTT.

V and J are TRBV19 and TRBJ1-6; 10 bases fit TRBD1. Germline CDR1 LNHDA, CDR2 SQIVND (reference sequence). This CDR3 is built from 14 residues. V shed 7 bases and J 7 bases; nucleotides not matched to a gene: 4. DNA of the CDR3: TGTGCCAGTAAGGACAGGGGGGAGAATTCACCCCTCCACTTT. The encoded protein is CASKDRGENSPLHF.

The rearrangement uses TRBV7-9 and TRBJ2-7; possible D gene TRBD1, 6 bases. Germline CDR1 reads SEHNR; CDR2 reads FQNEAQ (reference sequence). The V end lost 3 bases, the J end lost 5 bases, and 8 bases lay between the germline ends. The CDR3 runs to 12 residues. The CDR3 loop reads CASSFNRDEQYF. The CDR3, as DNA: TGTGCCAGCAGCTTCAACAGGGACGAGCAGTACTTC.

The chain combines TRBV10-3 with TRBJ2-2; a possible D gene is TRBD1 (5 bases). This CDR3 is built from 14 residues. CDR1 ENHRY and CDR2 SYGVKD come from the germline V gene. Trimming pared 6 bases from V and 5 bases from J, leaving 13 bases between. CDR3: CAISPAGQTGELFF. DNA for the CDR3: TGTGCCATCAGCCCCGCAGGGCAAACCGGGGAGCTGTTTTTT.

This clone has a handful of counts. This chain connects TRBV9 to TRBJ1-6, with TRBD1 identical over 8 bases. Germline CDR1 and CDR2: SGDLS and YYNGEE. Unmatched junction bases numbered 8, after V lost 5 bases and J lost 7 bases. The CDR3 covers 15 residues. The CDR3 DNA sequence: TGTGCCAGCAGTGAACTACAGGGGGGAAATTCACCCCTCCACTTT. Its protein product is CASSELQGGNSPLHF.

The J gene is TRBJ1-3, the V gene TRBV19, with D possibly being TRBD1 (5 bases). The V gene's germline CDR1 is LNHDA and CDR2 SQIVND (reference sequence). V was cut by 6 bases and J by 4 bases, with 16 bases left in between. The CDR3 covers 15 residues. The CDR3 DNA reads as TGTGCCAGTAGGCCCCTTATGGGGGTCGGAAACACCATATATTTT. It translates to CASRPLMGVGNTIYF.

The CDR3 loop is CASSLGHRSGNTIYF. The CDR3 DNA sequence: TGTGCCAGTAGTCTGGGACACCGCTCTGGAAACACCATATATTTT. The V call is TRBV19, the J call TRBJ1-3, with D possibly TRBD1 on 6 matching bases. The germline V gene has CDR1 LNHDA and CDR2 SQIVND (reference sequence). The CDR3 has 15 amino acids. Trimming cost V 5 bases and J 0 bases, with 11 bases left between them. The full variable domain, completed using reference TRBV19 and TRBJ1-3, is DGGITQSPKYLFRKEGQNVTLSCEQNLNHDAMYWYRQDPGQGLRLIYYSQIVNDFQKGDIAEGYSVSREKKESFPLTVTSAQKNPTAFYLCASSLGHRSGNTIYFGEGSWLTVV.

CDR3 nucleotides: TGTGCCTGGAGTGTGCTAAAGGGGGGAGGACAGAGTAACTATGGCTACACCTTC. Its translation: CAWSVLKGGGQSNYGYTF. The rearrangement links TRBV30 to TRBJ1-2; D possibly corresponds to TRBD1 (6 bases). Germline lookup yields CDR1 GTSNPN and CDR2 SVGIG (reference sequence). CDR3 size: 18 residues. V lost 0 bases to trimming and J lost 1 base, with 21 bases between them.

This chain links TRBV6-4 with TRBJ1-2, with 10 bases aligning to TRBD1. V lost 5 bases and J lost 6; bases outside the gene matches: 15. Germline-derived CDR1 and CDR2 are MRHNA and SNTAGT. The CDR3 totals 17 residues. This CDR3 is CASSCRDRGKVDDGYTF. DNA for the CDR3: TGTGCCAGCAGTTGCCGGGACAGGGGTAAGGTCGACGATGGCTACACCTTC.